The 31 T cell receptor beta chains given below trace back to one sample, sequenced in a study of vaccination effects on CD4 cells after COVID-19. TCRdb's copy holds only in-frame clones and misses some; the assay was immunoSEQ multiplex PCR. This sample has approximately 74,000 clones, with approximately 73% found just once. These TCRs are of unknown antigen specificity. Culture lasted under 13 days before CD4+ T cell isolation. Each participant was administered two doses of either the BNT162b2 or the mRNA-1273 vaccine. Sequencing was performed on CD4+ T cells from PBMCs cultured without peptide, taken after COVID-19 vaccination. These receptors were collected from a human donor who received a COVID-19 vaccine.

This rearrangement joins TRBV7-2 to TRBJ2-2; D call uncertain. The germline gives CDR1 SGHTA, CDR2 FQGNSA. This CDR3 has 12 residues. Deletions cut 1 base from V and 7 bases from J, with 4 bases between. The DNA of the CDR3 is TGTGCCAGCAGCTTAGTGGTCGGGGAGCTGTTTTTT. The encoded protein is CASSLVVGELFF.

The DNA of the CDR3 is TGTGCCTGGAGTGTACGGCTGGAAAGGGGTAAAGAGACCCAGTACTTC. Protein product: CAWSVRLERGKETQYF. The V call is TRBV30, the J call TRBJ2-5, with D perhaps TRBD1 (5 bases). CDR1 is GTSNPN and CDR2 is SVGIG in the germline V gene (reference sequence). The CDR3 covers 16 residues. The V end lost 0 bases, the J end lost 3 bases, and 17 bases lay between the germline ends.

The V gene is TRBV5-6, the J gene TRBJ2-7; D unclear. Germline V gene data show CDR1 as SGHDT and CDR2 as YYEEEE. This CDR3 is built from 13 residues. V was trimmed by 1 base and J by 3 bases, leaving 8 bases between them. CDR3 sequence: CASSLTMGYEQYV. In DNA, the CDR3 is TGTGCCAGCAGCTTGACCATGGGCTACGAGCAGTACGTC.

This clone came up a few times. The V call is TRBV6-1, the J call TRBJ1-5, with 9 bases matching TRBD1. The germline V gene encodes CDR1 MNHNS and CDR2 SASEGT. The trim removed 4 bases at V and 6 bases at J, leaving 19 bases unmatched. The CDR3 sequence is 19 residues long. As DNA, the CDR3 is TGTGCCAGCAGTGTCATTGGGACAGGGACATATGGCATCGGTCAGCCCCAGCATTTT. Translation gives CASSVIGTGTYGIGQPQHF.

The rearrangement joins TRBV2 to TRBJ2-1, with D hard to call. The germline V gene has CDR1 SNHLY and CDR2 FYNNEI. The ends were cut back, 1 base at V and 0 bases at J, with 7 bases in the middle. This CDR3 spans 15 amino acids. CDR3 nucleotides: TGTGCCAGCAGTGAAGAGGCTAACTCCTACAATGAGCAGTTCTTC. Its protein product is CASSEEANSYNEQFF.

DNA of the CDR3: TGTGCCATCAGTGAGTCGAGGGGAAGCAATCAGCCCCAGCATTTT. Amino acids: CAISESRGSNQPQHF. The V gene is TRBV10-3, the J gene TRBJ1-5; tentatively, D is TRBD1 (5 bases). The CDR3 loop spans 15 amino acids. Germline V gene lookup returns CDR1 ENHRY and CDR2 SYGVKD. Trimming left V 0 bases short and J 1 base short, with 7 bases between.

The V and J genes are TRBV12-3 or TRBV12-4 and TRBJ2-2; D might be TRBD1 (6 bases). The CDR3 is made up of 13 amino acids. Between the trimmed V and J ends, which lost 5 bases and 6 bases, there was a span of 10 bases. CDR3 residues: CASSLQGPGELFF. CDR3 sequence (DNA): TGTGCCAGCAGTCTGCAGGGGCCCGGGGAGCTGTTTTTT.

The chain employs TRBV18 and TRBJ2-1; possible D gene TRBD2, 5 bases. Deletions cut 6 bases from V and 8 bases from J, with 17 bases between. The CDR3 is 14 residues long. Per the germline V gene, CDR1 is KGHSH and CDR2 is LQKENI. The CDR3 DNA follows: TGTGCCAGCTCCCTGGAGGCGGTACAAGATGAGCAGTTCTTC. Translating gives CASSLEAVQDEQFF.

V usage is TRBV18 and J usage is TRBJ1-4; no reliable D call. V lost 3 bases, J lost 7 bases, and 9 bases lay in between. Per germline, CDR1 KGHSH and CDR2 LQKENI. The CDR3 has 13 residues. The CDR3 is CASSPGVSEKLFF. CDR3 bases: TGTGCCAGCTCACCGGGCGTTAGTGAAAAACTGTTTTTT. The full variable domain, with the rest looked up from reference TRBV18 and TRBJ1-4, is NAGVMQNPRHLVRRRGQEARLRCSPMKGHSHVYWYRQLPEEGLKFMVYLQKENIIDESGMPKERFSAEFPKEGPSILRIQQVVRGDSAAYFCASSPGVSEKLFFGSGTQLSVL.

This sequence joins TRBV5-1 and TRBJ2-2; D possibly corresponds to TRBD1 (5 bases). Germline V gene sequence: CDR1 SGHRS, CDR2 YFSETQ. The CDR3 is made up of 16 amino acids. Between the trimmed V and J ends, which lost 1 base and 4 bases, there was a span of 14 bases. The CDR3 region has the DNA TGCGCCAGCAGCTTGCCCGGACATAGTGGCACCGGGGAGCTGTTTTTT. This gives the protein CASSLPGHSGTGELFF.

This chain connects TRBV19 to TRBJ1-2, with unresolved D. Trimming removed 3 bases at V and 4 bases at J, with 12 bases between. CDR1 and CDR2 from the germline V gene are LNHDA and SQIVND (reference sequence). The CDR3 consists of 14 residues. CDR3 sequence (DNA): TGTGCCAGTAGTATGGACGTACCGCCCTATGGCTACACCTTC. Translating it yields CASSMDVPPYGYTF.

Only a few counts were recorded for this clone. This sequence joins TRBV28 and TRBJ2-3; D ambiguous. This CDR3 spans 11 amino acids. The ends were cut back, 6 bases at V and 8 bases at J, with 9 bases in the middle. Looked up from germline, CDR1 is MDHEN and CDR2 is SYDVKM. CDR3 nucleotides: TGTGCCAGCAGAAGCCTCGGTACGCAGTATTTT. Translating gives CASRSLGTQYF. Filled out from reference TRBV28 and TRBJ2-3, the complete variable domain reads DVKVTQSSRYLVKRTGEKVFLECVQDMDHENMFWYRQDPGLGLRLIYFSYDVKMKEKGDIPEGYSVSREKKERFSLILESASTNQTSMYLCASRSLGTQYFGPGTRLTVL.

CDR3 region: CASSFQGYNEQFF. The CDR3 nucleotides are TGTGCCAGCAGCTTTCAGGGATACAATGAGCAGTTCTTC. V gene TRBV5-6 combines with J gene TRBJ2-1; D may be TRBD1 (5 bases). The V end lost 2 bases, the J end lost 4 bases, and 7 bases lay between the germline ends. This CDR3 region has 13 residues. Germline CDR1 and CDR2: SGHDT and YYEEEE.

A few counts support this clone. CDR3 DNA sequence: TGTGCCAGCAGCCCCTCGTTAGACCCGAAAGAAAAACTGTTTTTT. Its protein is CASSPSLDPKEKLFF. V is TRBV5-4 and J is TRBJ1-4; D ambiguous. In germline, CDR1 is SGHNT, CDR2 YYREEE (reference sequence). The CDR3 is 15 residues long. V was trimmed by 4 bases and J by 8 bases, leaving 18 bases between them.

The chain employs TRBV9 and TRBJ1-6; D is unclear. Trimming stripped 0 bases from V and 7 bases from J, with 8 bases between. The CDR3 runs to 14 residues. Germline-derived CDR1 and CDR2 are SGDLS and YYNGEE. The CDR3 region is CASSVGAVNSPLHF. CDR3 nucleotides: TGTGCCAGCAGCGTAGGGGCAGTAAATTCACCCCTCCACTTT.

The V call is TRBV4-3, the J call TRBJ1-1; tentative D call: TRBD1 (5 bases). The ends were cut back, 0 bases at V and 4 bases at J, with 15 bases in the middle. The CDR3 loop spans 16 amino acids. Germline-derived CDR1 and CDR2 are LGHNA and YSLEER. Here the CDR3 DNA reads TGCGCCAGCAGCCAAGATCTAGGGGCAGGCGGCACTGAAGCTTTCTTT. It translates to CASSQDLGAGGTEAFF.

This chain links TRBV30 with TRBJ2-5, with 11 bases aligning to TRBD2. The germline CDR1 and CDR2 sequences are GTSNPN and SVGIG (reference sequence). The CDR3 is 16 amino acids. With V trimmed by 2 bases and J by 0 bases, 5 bases remained unmatched. CDR3 loop: CAWSPVAGGYQETQYF. The CDR3 nucleotides read TGTGCCTGGAGTCCCGTAGCGGGGGGGTACCAAGAGACCCAGTACTTC.

This clone was found once. The chain employs TRBV6-1 and TRBJ1-6; 8 bases match TRBD1. J was trimmed by 10 bases and V by 3 bases; bases with no gene match: 8. CDR1 and CDR2 (germline): MNHNS, SASEGT. The CDR3 extends over 15 amino acids. The CDR3 DNA reads as TGTGCCAGCAGTGATCGGCAGGGGGCGAGATCACCCCTCCACTTT. It is translated as CASSDRQGARSPLHF.

This clone was counted between two and nine times. V gene TRBV7-8 combines with J gene TRBJ2-1, with D possibly being TRBD1 (6 bases). The CDR3 spans 14 residues. Germline V gene lookup returns CDR1 SGHVS and CDR2 FQNEAQ. V dropped 1 base and J dropped 4 bases, with 8 bases sitting between them. CDR3 DNA sequence: TGTGCCAGCAGCTTAGTACAGGGATACAATGAGCAGTTCTTC. Residues: CASSLVQGYNEQFF.

The V gene is TRBV10-3, the J gene TRBJ2-3, with D perhaps being TRBD1 or TRBD2 (6 bases each). The germline V gene encodes CDR1 ENHRY and CDR2 SYGVKD. The length of the CDR3 is 15 residues. Between the trimmed V and J ends, which lost 3 bases and 1 base, there was a span of 11 bases. CDR3 nucleotide sequence: TGTGCCATCAGTGAAGGGGGACTGCGCACAGATACGCAGTATTTT. Residues: CAISEGGLRTDTQYF.

This clone showed up just a few times. This chain joins TRBV18 and TRBJ2-7; 7 bases map to TRBD1. The CDR3 runs 16 residues. Per germline, CDR1 KGHSH and CDR2 LQKENI. Losses at the gene ends were 3 bases for V and 0 bases for J; bases not matched to a gene: 8. CDR3 sequence: CASSPSRTGSSYEQYV. CDR3 DNA: TGTGCCAGCTCACCTTCTCGGACAGGTTCCTCCTACGAGCAGTACGTC.

The chain employs TRBV3-1 (or the pseudogene TRBV3-2) and TRBJ1-1; D is ambiguous. Germline assignment: CDR1 LGHDT and CDR2 YNNKEL (reference sequence). The CDR3 has 12 amino acids. Trimming took off 2 bases at V and 0 bases at J, with 1 base between the two ends. This chain's CDR3 is CASSQMNTEAFF. The CDR3, as DNA: TGTGCCAGCAGCCAAATGAACACTGAAGCTTTCTTT.

J is TRBJ1-2 and V is TRBV19; D is possibly TRBD1 (6 bases). The CDR3 has 14 amino acids. The ends were cut back, 5 bases at V and 6 bases at J, with 16 bases in the middle. From germline, CDR1 is LNHDA and CDR2 SQIVND (reference sequence). The CDR3 loop is CASSLPGTSNGYTF. In DNA, the CDR3 is TGTGCCAGTAGTTTACCCGGGACATCGAATGGCTACACCTTC. Looking up the rest from reference TRBV19 and TRBJ1-2 gives the full variable domain: DGGITQSPKYLFRKEGQNVTLSCEQNLNHDAMYWYRQDPGQGLRLIYYSQIVNDFQKGDIAEGYSVSREKKESFPLTVTSAQKNPTAFYLCASSLPGTSNGYTFGSGTRLTVV.

The chain employs TRBV12-5 and TRBJ1-3; perhaps TRBD1 as D (6 bases). Germline V gene lookup returns CDR1 LGHNT and CDR2 FRNRAP. The CDR3 totals 15 residues. V lost 4 bases, J lost 0 bases, and 10 bases lay in between. CDR3 in DNA: TGTGCTAGTGGTTCTGGACAGCCCTCTGGAAACACCATATATTTT. Encoded protein: CASGSGQPSGNTIYF.

The chain uses TRBV28 and TRBJ1-2; 8 bases fit TRBD1. Germline V gene data show CDR1 as MDHEN and CDR2 as SYDVKM. V lost 7 bases, J lost 8 bases, and 6 bases stayed unmatched. The length of the CDR3 is 12 residues. Here the CDR3 reads CASNGQGRGYTF. CDR3 nucleotides: TGTGCCAGCAATGGACAGGGTAGGGGCTACACCTTC.

The chain joins TRBV29-1 to TRBJ1-2; weak D call: TRBD1 (5 bases). The CDR3 consists of 13 residues. Germline CDR1 SQVTM, CDR2 ANQGSEA. V was pared by 7 bases and J by 5 bases, with 17 bases between. Here the CDR3 reads CSARDDSFYGYTF. DNA of the CDR3: TGCAGCGCCCGGGATGACAGCTTTTATGGCTACACCTTC.

V usage is TRBV13 and J usage is TRBJ2-3, with TRBD1 matching over 7 bases. J was trimmed by 7 bases and V by 5 bases; bases with no gene match: 9. This CDR3 has 14 residues. CDR1 is PRHDT, CDR2 FYEKMQ, per germline (reference sequence). The CDR3 sequence: CASSDREFGYTQYF. CDR3 nucleotides: TGTGCCAGCAGCGACAGGGAATTCGGGTATACGCAGTATTTT.

The rearrangement joins TRBV3-1 (or the pseudogene TRBV3-2) to TRBJ2-2, with D perhaps being TRBD1 or TRBD2 (5 bases each). CDR1 and CDR2 (germline): LGHDT, YNNKEL (reference sequence). Trimming removed 1 base from V and 7 bases from J, with 16 bases in between. The CDR3 loop spans 16 amino acids. This CDR3 is CASSQGGDARNGELFF. The CDR3 DNA follows: TGTGCCAGCAGCCAAGGAGGGGACGCGAGGAACGGGGAGCTGTTTTTT.

The chain is built from TRBV18 and TRBJ2-2; 7 positions match TRBD1. The CDR3 spans 15 residues. The germline gives CDR1 KGHSH, CDR2 LQKENI. After removal of 1 base from V and 4 bases from J, the junction contained 3 bases not matched to a gene. The CDR3 region is CASSPLRDSTGELFF. The CDR3 DNA reads as TGTGCCAGCTCACCACTTAGGGACAGCACCGGGGAGCTGTTTTTT.

This clone showed up just once. The chain combines TRBV5-4 with TRBJ1-2, with TRBD1 identical over 10 bases. CDR1 is SGHNT, CDR2 YYREEE, per germline (reference sequence). This CDR3 is built from 15 residues. J was trimmed by 6 bases and V by 4 bases; bases with no gene match: 9. The CDR3, as DNA: TGTGCCAGCAGCCGATCCGCCGGGACAGGGGATGGCTACACCTTC. Protein: CASSRSAGTGDGYTF.

The J gene is TRBJ2-2, the V gene TRBV4-1; 14 nucleotides agree with TRBD2. Germline V gene data show CDR1 as MGHRA and CDR2 as YSYEKL. The CDR3 runs to 14 residues. The V gene end was trimmed by 9 bases and the J gene end by 10 bases; junction bases not matched to a gene: 7. The CDR3 DNA is TGCGCCAGTAAGGGACTAGCGGGGGTAGAGGAGCTGTTTTTT. It is translated as CASKGLAGVEELFF.